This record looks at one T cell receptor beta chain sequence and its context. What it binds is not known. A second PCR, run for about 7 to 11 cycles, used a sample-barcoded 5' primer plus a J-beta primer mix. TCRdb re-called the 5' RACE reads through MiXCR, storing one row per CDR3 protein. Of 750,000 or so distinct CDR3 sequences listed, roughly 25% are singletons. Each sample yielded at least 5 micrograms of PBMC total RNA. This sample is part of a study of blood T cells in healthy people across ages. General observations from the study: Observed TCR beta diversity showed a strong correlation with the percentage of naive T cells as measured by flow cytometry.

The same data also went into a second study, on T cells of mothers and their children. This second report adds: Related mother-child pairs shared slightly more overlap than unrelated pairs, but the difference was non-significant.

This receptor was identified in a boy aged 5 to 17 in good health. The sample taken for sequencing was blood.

The DNA for the CDR3 is TGTGCCAGCAGCTTATCCCCCACGACTGAAGCTTTCTTT. Amino acid sequence: CASSLSPTTEAFF. J is TRBJ1-1 and V is TRBV5-6; no reliable D call. The CDR3 extends over 13 amino acids. Germline V gene data show CDR1 as SGHDT and CDR2 as YYEEEE. The V end was cut by 2 bases, the J end by 5 bases, with 10 bases between. Looking up the rest from reference TRBV5-6 and TRBJ1-1 gives the full variable domain: DAGVTQSPTHLIKTRGQQVTLRCSPKSGHDTVSWYQQALGQGPQFIFQYYEEEERQRGNFPDRFSGHQFPNYSSELNVNALLLGDSALYLCASSLSPTTEAFFGQGTRLTVV.